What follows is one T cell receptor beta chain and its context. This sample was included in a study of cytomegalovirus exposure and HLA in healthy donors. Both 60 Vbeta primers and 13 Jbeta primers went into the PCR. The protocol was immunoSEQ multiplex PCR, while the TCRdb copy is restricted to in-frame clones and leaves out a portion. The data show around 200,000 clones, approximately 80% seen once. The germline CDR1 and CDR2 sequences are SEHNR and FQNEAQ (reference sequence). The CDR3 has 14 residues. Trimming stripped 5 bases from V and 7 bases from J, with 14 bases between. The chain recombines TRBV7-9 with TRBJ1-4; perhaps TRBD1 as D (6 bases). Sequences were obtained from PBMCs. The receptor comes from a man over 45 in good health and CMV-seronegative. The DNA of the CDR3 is TGTGCCAGCAGCCCGTTGGGGGCGGGTGAAAAACTGTTTTTT. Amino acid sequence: CASSPLGAGEKLFF.